This is a list of T cell receptor beta chains from one sample in a study of naive and memory T cell subsets. TCRdb re-analysed the UMI-ligation and nested PCR reads in MiXCR, keeping a single row per CDR3 protein. This table holds under 20,000 distinct CDR3 sequences, 8% to 10% found once. Sample: skin, taken from a tuberculin skin test site. These receptors originate from an adult in good health. Each CDR3 is given with its conserved first and last residue. D genes are given only for firm matches. Only some rows state a clone size, as once, few, many or a class for expanded clones.

TRBV19	many	-	TRBJ2-1	15	TGTGCCAGTAGTATCGGGCGGGATGCGAGCAATGAGCAGTTCTTC	CASSIGRDASNEQFF
TRBV20-1	-	-	TRBJ1-1	14	TGCAGTGCTGACGGCCAAGGGAGGGGAACTGAAGCTTTCTTT	CSADGQGRGTEAFF
TRBV20-1	medium-sized	TRBD2	TRBJ2-3	15	TGCAGTGCTAAACTAGCGGGGGGGTCCACAGATACGCAGTATTTT	CSAKLAGGSTDTQYF
TRBV28	many	-	TRBJ1-3	13	TGTGCCAGCAGTTTGAACTCTGGAAACACCATATATTTT	CASSLNSGNTIYF
TRBV29-1	many	-	TRBJ1-2	19	TGCAGCGTTGAATATTCGAATCCCTCCGGGGGATCAGGGAGCTATGGCTACACCTTC	CSVEYSNPSGGSGSYGYTF
TRBV5-1	-	-	TRBJ2-1	16	TGCGCCAGCAGCCCCGACATGGACAGTTTCTACAATGAGCAGTTCTTC	CASSPDMDSFYNEQFF
TRBV4-1	-	-	TRBJ1-2	19	TGCGCCAGCAGCCACCCCCCTATGATGCAGCGTGCCCCCGACAATGGCTACACCTTC	CASSHPPMMQRAPDNGYTF
TRBV5-1	many	-	TRBJ2-7	13	TGCGCCAGCAGCTTGCGAGGGGACTACGAGCAGTACTTC	CASSLRGDYEQYF
TRBV18	-	-	TRBJ1-5	14	TGTGCCTGCGCGGTGGGAATGGGAGATCAGCCCCAGCATTTT	CACAVGMGDQPQHF
TRBV2	-	-	TRBJ2-7	17	TGTGCCAGCAGTGAAGCGCTTCTCGGGACGTTGATCTACGAGCAGTACTTC	CASSEALLGTLIYEQYF
TRBV4-1	few	-	TRBJ1-2	17	TGCGCCAGCAGCCCATTCGACATAATCGGGCCAAACTATGGCTACACCTTC	CASSPFDIIGPNYGYTF
TRBV27	many	-	TRBJ2-1	13	TGTGCCAGCAGGGCGGACTTTCACAATGAGCAGTTCTTC	CASRADFHNEQFF
TRBV5-1	-	TRBD1	TRBJ1-1	15	TGCGCCAGCAGGATCCAGGGGGCTGTCAGCACTGAAGCTTTCTTT	CASRIQGAVSTEAFF
TRBV29-1	few	-	TRBJ2-5	14	TGCAGCGTTTACTCCGGGACCCTAAAAGAGACCCAGTACTTC	CSVYSGTLKETQYF
TRBV4-3	many	TRBD1	TRBJ1-4	17	TGCGCCAGCAGCCAGTGGGGACAGTCGGGGTCTAATGAAAAACTGTTTTTT	CASSQWGQSGSNEKLFF
TRBV7-2	many	TRBD2	TRBJ2-3	17	TGTGCCAGCAGCTTATATGGTAGCGGGGTGAAAACAGATACGCAGTATTTT	CASSLYGSGVKTDTQYF
TRBV24-1	-	TRBD2	TRBJ2-2	17	TGTGCCACCAGTGACTGGGACGGGAGGGGAAACACCGGGGAGCTGTTTTTT	CATSDWDGRGNTGELFF
TRBV27	many	-	TRBJ1-5	13	TGTGCCAGCAGTTTAGACAGAAATCAGCCCCAGCATTTT	CASSLDRNQPQHF